The T cell receptor beta chain under discussion was sequenced for a study of human T cells and chemical hapten exposure. For the study at large: All through the roughly 26-week study, the scalp of each patient received diphenylcyclopropenone doses weekly. Study observations and caveats: TCRs exceeding a frequency of 1 in 1000 stayed unchanged under DPC sensitization.

This CDR3 contains 14 residues. Germline V gives CDR1 SGHKS, CDR2 YYEKEE (reference sequence). Trimming took 1 base from V and 1 from J; bases not matched to a gene: 0. Time point reported: patch test 2, 6 weeks after DPC sensitization. Indicated treatment: therapeutic diphenylcyclopropenone sensitization with weekly scalp DPC. This clonotype appeared many times. Its antigen is currently unknown. Each CDR3 protein is one row after TCRdb ran MiXCR on the RACE reads. Among tens of thousands of distinct CDR3 sequences listed, approximately 3.3% were seen once. Sequenced here: whole blood, sampled in connection with sensitization to the hapten diphenylcyclopropenone (DPC). This sequence was found in a man in his forties with alopecia areata. Some clones in this sample may be carry-over from other donors' samples. The chain has TRBV5-5 and TRBJ2-3, with 7 bases lining up with TRBD1. CDR3 residues: CASSLQGGTDTQYF. CDR3 nucleotide sequence: TGTGCCAGCAGCTTGCAGGGGGGCACAGATACGCAGTATTTT.